This is a list of T cell receptor beta chains from one sample in a study of blood T cell repertoires in COVID-19. Libraries were prepared by immunoSEQ multiplex PCR; TCRdb keeps only in-frame clonotypes and omits some of them. The table has 90,000 to 150,000 clones, just over 70% seen once. Sequencing used peripheral blood. Receptors were obtained from a human donor with acute or convalescent COVID-19. The donor label of this sample is uncertain. CDR3s include the opening cysteine and the closing phenylalanine or tryptophan. A D gene is named only where the DNA matches it firmly. Size is stated for part of the rows, as once, few or many counts, or as a class when the clone is expanded.

clone size	V gene	CDR3 length	J gene	D gene	CDR3 DNA	CDR3 protein
-	TRBV29-1	14	TRBJ2-4	-	TGCAGCGTGGCAGGGGGGTGGGCCAAAAACATTCAGTACTTC	CSVAGGWAKNIQYF
-	TRBV11-2	14	TRBJ1-1	-	TGTGCCAGCACCCTCGTATGGGGAGGAACTGAAGCTTTCTTT	CASTLVWGGTEAFF
-	TRBV19	13	TRBJ1-2	TRBD1	TGTGCCAGTAGTAGGGGACAGGGGGCGAGGTACACCTTC	CASSRGQGARYTF
-	TRBV4-1	14	TRBJ1-2	TRBD1	TGCGCCAGCAGCCAACGACAGGGGGGCTATGGCTACACCTTC	CASSQRQGGYGYTF
-	TRBV5-1	17	TRBJ2-1	TRBD2	TGCGCCAGCAGCTTGGGGCCCACTAGCGGGGGTAACAATGAGCAGTTCTTC	CASSLGPTSGGNNEQFF
-	TRBV5-1	14	TRBJ1-4	-	TGCGCCAGCAGCCGGGACGGAGGGAATGAAAAACTGTTTTTT	CASSRDGGNEKLFF
-	TRBV11-2	15	TRBJ2-7	-	TGTGCCAGCAGCCTAGGGGTAACAGGAGCCTACGAGCAGTACTTC	CASSLGVTGAYEQYF
-	TRBV10-1	16	TRBJ1-5	TRBD1	TGCGCCAGCAGCTCCCGGGGGGACAGGGGGAGGGAGCCCCAGCATTTT	CASSSRGDRGREPQHF
-	TRBV5-6	13	TRBJ1-1	-	TGTGCCAGCAGCTTGGGGACACACACTGAAGCTTTCTTT	CASSLGTHTEAFF
-	TRBV18	18	TRBJ1-3	-	TGTGCCAGCTCACCACCAGGGACTGAGGGGTTCTCTGGAAACACCATATATTTT	CASSPPGTEGFSGNTIYF
few	TRBV18	17	TRBJ1-2	-	TGTGCCAGCTCACCAGGAGGCCTGACACAGAAGGCGAATGGCTACACCTTC	CASSPGGLTQKANGYTF
-	TRBV5-1	15	TRBJ1-5	-	TGCGCCAGCAGCTTGGATGGGGCAGGTAATCAGCCCCAGCATTTT	CASSLDGAGNQPQHF
-	TRBV7-3	13	TRBJ2-7	-	TGTGCCAGCAGCTTACGTTCGGGATACGAGCAGTACTTC	CASSLRSGYEQYF
few	TRBV9	16	TRBJ2-1	TRBD2	TGTGCCAGCAGCGTAGGGGGACTAGCGGCGTACAATGAGCAGTTCTTC	CASSVGGLAAYNEQFF
-	TRBV9	12	TRBJ1-2	-	TGTGCCAGCAGGGGGGCCGAGGGCAGCTACACCTTC	CASRGAEGSYTF
-	TRBV6-6	18	TRBJ1-2	-	TGTGCCAGCAGTCACGCCACCCTGCTACGGGAGGGGGTGGGGGGCTACACCTTC	CASSHATLLREGVGGYTF
-	TRBV2	16	TRBJ1-2	-	TGTGCCAGCAGTGAATCCAGGGGTGGGATCGGAAGAGGCTACACCTTC	CASSESRGGIGRGYTF
-	TRBV6-5	12	TRBJ1-4	-	TGTGCCAGCAGTCCCCCTTTCCGGGAACTGTTTTTT	CASSPPFRELFF
-	TRBV6-5	14	TRBJ1-5	TRBD1	TGTGCCAGCAGACGGGACAGGGGACCTCAGCCCCAGCATTTT	CASRRDRGPQPQHF
once	TRBV25-1	14	TRBJ1-1	TRBD1	TGTGCCAGCAGTGAATCCCACAGGGGCACTGAAGCTTTCTTT	CASSESHRGTEAFF
-	TRBV6-5	15	TRBJ1-1	TRBD1	TGTGCCAGCAGTTTCGGCGACAGGGGGAACACTGAAGCTTTCTTT	CASSFGDRGNTEAFF
-	TRBV30	11	TRBJ2-4	-	TGTGCCTGGAGTCAGTCCTCCATTCAGTACTTC	CAWSQSSIQYF
-	TRBV2	12	TRBJ1-1	-	TGTGCCAGCAGCCCAGTGAACACTGAAGCTTTCTTT	CASSPVNTEAFF
-	TRBV7-8	14	TRBJ1-6	TRBD1	TGTGCCAGCAGCTTTGGACAGGGGGTTTCACCCCTCCACTTT	CASSFGQGVSPLHF
-	TRBV20-1	17	TRBJ2-1	TRBD2	TGCAGTGCTAGTCCCCTAGCGGAGGGACGTGGGTACAATGAGCAGTTCTTC	CSASPLAEGRGYNEQFF
-	TRBV7-8	17	TRBJ2-4	TRBD1	TGTGCCAGCAGCCCTTCTCCCCAGGGGGTAACCAAAAACATTCAGTACTTC	CASSPSPQGVTKNIQYF
-	TRBV24-1	15	TRBJ1-6	-	TGTGCCACCAGCGATTTACGGGGGGCACGGTCACCCCTCCACTTT	CATSDLRGARSPLHF
many	TRBV28	11	TRBJ2-1	-	TGTGCCAGCAGTTCACAACAGAAGCAGTTCTTC	CASSSQQKQFF
few	TRBV3-1/TRBV3-2	13	TRBJ2-2	TRBD1	TGTGCCAGCAGTGACAGGGGCACCGGGGAGCTGTTTTTT	CASSDRGTGELFF
-	TRBV11-2	15	TRBJ1-2	TRBD1	TGTGCCAGCAGCTCTCGGGACAGGTCGTACTATGGCTACACCTTC	CASSSRDRSYYGYTF
-	TRBV19	16	TRBJ1-1	TRBD1	TGTGCCAGTATCGGACAGGGGGGACTCTGGAGCACTGAAGCTTTCTTT	CASIGQGGLWSTEAFF
once	TRBV15	16	TRBJ2-3	-	TGTGCCACCAGCAAACCACAGGCCATAGCAGGAGATACGCAGTATTTT	CATSKPQAIAGDTQYF